Below are 14 T cell receptor beta chains sequenced from a single sample in a study of beta chain features in type 1 diabetes. The whole isolated RNA underwent reverse transcription, so sequencing captured expressed TCRB transcripts. Repertoires were generated with immunoSEQ multiplex PCR, while TCRdb's copy carries only in-frame clones and drops some. Here the sample spans 350,000 to 450,000 clones, around 16% being singletons. The material sequenced was naive CD4+ T cells from blood. These receptors all stem from a woman in her late teens or twenties in good health.

The chain uses TRBV29-1 and TRBJ2-3, with unresolved D. CDR1 and CDR2 from the germline V gene are SQVTM and ANQGSEA. The CDR3 sequence is 9 residues long. V was trimmed by 4 bases and J by 13 bases, leaving 9 bases between them. In DNA, the CDR3 is TGCAGCGTTGCGGGTCTCGAGTATTTT. Protein product: CSVAGLEYF.

This clone appeared a few times. The chain combines TRBV4-2 with TRBJ2-3, with 12 bases aligning to TRBD2. The CDR3 extends over 17 amino acids. The junction had 5 bases not matched to a gene; V was cut back by 4 bases and J by 0 bases. CDR1 LGHNA and CDR2 YNFKEQ come from the germline V gene. The CDR3 spells CASSRRTSGTSTDTQYF. The CDR3 DNA sequence: TGTGCCAGCAGCCGCCGGACTAGCGGGACTAGCACAGATACGCAGTATTTT.

Only a few counts were recorded for this clone. The chain couples TRBV5-4 to TRBJ2-5, with D possibly matching TRBD1 (5 bases). The CDR3 length is 13 residues. V lost 0 bases and J lost 3, with 6 bases in between. In germline, CDR1 is SGHNT, CDR2 YYREEE (reference sequence). The CDR3: CASSLVGEETQYF. The CDR3 DNA reads TGTGCCAGCAGCTTGGTAGGGGAAGAGACCCAGTACTTC.

V gene TRBV6-1 combines with J gene TRBJ1-4; possibly TRBD1 for D (5 bases). V was cut by 6 bases and J by 8 bases, with 13 bases left in between. The V gene's germline CDR1 is MNHNS and CDR2 SASEGT. CDR3 length: 13 residues. For the CDR3, the DNA is TGTGCCAGCAGCCCGGGACTGGGGGAAAAACTGTTTTTT. Protein product: CASSPGLGEKLFF.

The V gene is TRBV25-1, the J gene TRBJ2-1, with 11 bases identical to TRBD2. The CDR3 contains 16 residues. Germline CDR1 is MGHDK and CDR2 is SYGVNS. J lost 3 bases, V lost 4 bases, and 5 bases had no gene match. The CDR3 DNA is TGTGCCAGCAGTGGTTTAGCGGGAGGGGTCTACAATGAGCAGTTCTTC. Amino acids: CASSGLAGGVYNEQFF. Based on the CDR3 plus reference TRBV25-1 and TRBJ2-1, the full variable domain is EADIYQTPRYLVIGTGKKITLECSQTMGHDKMYWYQQDPGMELHLIHYSYGVNSTEKGDLSSESTVSRIRTEHFPLTLESARPSHTSQYLCASSGLAGGVYNEQFFGPGTRLTVL.

Only a few counts were recorded for this clone. The V call is TRBV10-3, the J call TRBJ2-3, with no clear D. V dropped 2 bases and J dropped 6 bases, with 12 bases sitting between them. Germline V gives CDR1 ENHRY, CDR2 SYGVKD. The CDR3 loop spans 14 amino acids. CDR3 sequence: CAISEGFAQDTQYF. Here the CDR3 DNA reads TGTGCCATCAGTGAGGGGTTTGCACAGGATACGCAGTATTTT.

CDR3 sequence (DNA): TGTGCCAGCAGATGGACTAGCGGGGGAGAGCTGTTTTTT. It codes for CASRWTSGGELFF. The genes are TRBV11-2 and TRBJ2-2, with 13 bases lining up with TRBD2. The CDR3 totals 13 residues. Germline values: CDR1 SGHAT, CDR2 FQNNGV. Trimming at V came to 6 bases and at J to 11 bases, leaving 3 bases not matched to a gene.

J is TRBJ2-7 and V is TRBV14; perhaps TRBD2 as D (5 bases). Trimming shortened V by 5 bases and J by 0 bases, and 11 bases separated the two germline ends. Germline loops: CDR1 SGHDN, CDR2 FVKESK. The CDR3 spans 14 residues. Here the CDR3 reads CASSAGRGSYEQYF. The CDR3 DNA is TGTGCCAGCAGCGCTGGGAGAGGCTCCTACGAGCAGTACTTC.

There are a few counts of this clone. The CDR3, as DNA: TGTGCCAGCAGCCGACTAGCGGGGCCCTTAGGTGAGCAGTTCTTC. Residues: CASSRLAGPLGEQFF. The V call is TRBV7-9, the J call TRBJ2-1, with 11 bases lining up with TRBD2. The germline CDR1 and CDR2 sequences are SEHNR and FQNEAQ (reference sequence). After removal of 5 bases from V and 9 bases from J, the junction contained 9 bases not matched to a gene. The CDR3 runs to 15 residues.

This clone was seen a handful of times. The rearrangement links TRBV10-3 to TRBJ1-2, with D perhaps matching TRBD1 (6 bases). This CDR3 spans 13 amino acids. V shed 2 bases and J shed 8 bases, with 12 bases lying between them. Germline CDR1 reads ENHRY; CDR2 reads SYGVKD. CDR3: CAISELWTAGYTF. The CDR3 DNA reads TGTGCCATCAGTGAGCTATGGACAGCGGGCTACACCTTC.

The gene calls are TRBV7-8 and TRBJ2-1; 14 bases line up with TRBD2. CDR1 is SGHVS and CDR2 is FQNEAQ in the germline V gene. This CDR3 region has 19 residues. The V gene end was trimmed by 4 bases and the J gene end by 7 bases; junction bases not matched to a gene: 15. The CDR3 DNA reads TGTGCCAGCAGCTCCCGGACTAGCGGGAGGATCATCTATGCGAATGAGCAGTTCTTC. The encoded protein is CASSSRTSGRIIYANEQFF. Using reference TRBV7-8 and TRBJ2-1 for the parts outside the CDR3, the full variable domain is GAGVSQSPRYKVAKRGQDVALRCDPISGHVSLFWYQQALGQGPEFLTYFQNEAQLDKSGLPSDRFFAERPEGSVSTLKIQRTQQEDSAVYLCASSSRTSGRIIYANEQFFGPGTRLTVL.

This clone turned up a few times. The CDR3 is CASSFRGEQFF. The CDR3 DNA reads as TGTGCCAGCAGCTTCAGAGGTGAGCAGTTCTTC. The chain employs TRBV7-9 and TRBJ2-1; no clear D. Trimming removed 3 bases at V and 9 bases at J, with 6 bases between. The CDR3 spans 11 residues. Germline V gene sequence: CDR1 SEHNR, CDR2 FQNEAQ (reference sequence).

This clone was observed a handful of times. The V and J genes are TRBV11-2 and TRBJ2-2; weak D call: TRBD1 (6 bases). This CDR3 has 15 residues. V lost 3 bases and J 5 bases, leaving 13 bases between the germline ends. Germline CDR1 SGHAT, CDR2 FQNNGV. The CDR3 is CASSFQGSGTGELFF. The CDR3 nucleotides are TGTGCCAGCAGCTTTCAGGGGTCGGGGACCGGGGAGCTGTTTTTT.

This clone was detected only a few times. This sequence joins TRBV10-3 and TRBJ2-5, with TRBD1 identical over 7 bases. Germline CDR1 and CDR2: ENHRY and SYGVKD. The CDR3 sequence is 14 residues long. V was pared by 6 bases and J by 2 bases, with 6 bases of the junction left unmatched. CDR3 residues: CAISRSTGQETQYF. The CDR3 DNA reads TGTGCCATCAGCCGGTCGACAGGGCAAGAGACCCAGTACTTC.